This T cell receptor beta chain was retrieved from a study of lung T cells in sarcoidosis with Löfgren's syndrome. Overall study results and limits: Shared TRAV12-1 and TRBV2 CDR3 motifs across Löfgren's syndrome patients reportedly suggested public CD4+ TCRs.

In its sample, this clonotype ranks as medium-sized. The antigen remains unidentified. TCRdb called the reads again in MiXCR, with one record for every CDR3 protein. The data contain more than 8,500 distinct CDR3 sequences, 15% to 20% of them singletons. Trimming took off 2 bases at V and 0 bases at J, with 22 bases between the two ends. This CDR3 has 20 amino acids. Per germline, CDR1 MNHEY and CDR2 SVGEGT. The genes are TRBV6-2 or TRBV6-3 and TRBJ2-2, with a possible D match to TRBD2 (7 bases). Sequencing was carried out using CD4+ T cells from bronchoalveolar lavage. This clonotype was obtained from a human donor with sarcoidosis (Löfgren's syndrome or another form), or a control subject (not recorded which). DNA for the CDR3: TGTGCCAGCAGTTACCCTAGCCGGGGAGGGGGTCTCCCGAACACCGGGGAGCTGTTTTTT. Amino acid sequence: CASSYPSRGGGLPNTGELFF.